This is a list of T cell receptor beta chains from one sample in a study of technical replicates of blood from a few donors. Some clones are missing from TCRdb's copy, which holds only in-frame ones; the method was immunoSEQ multiplex PCR. The sample records roughly 71,000 clones, 90% to 95% being singletons. Material for sequencing was T cells isolated from PBMCs. These receptors originate from a human donor in good health. The CDR3 runs from the conserved cysteine through the conserved F or W. The D gene is left open where the match is weak. Rows give clone size only sometimes, using once, few, many, or a class for an expanded clone.

v_gene,j_gene,abundance,d_gene,CDR3aa,CDR3nt
TRBV5-1,TRBJ2-1,-,TRBD2,CASSLWLTSGSDEQFF,TGCGCCAGCAGCTTGTGGCTAACTAGCGGGAGCGATGAGCAGTTCTTC
TRBV9,TRBJ2-1,-,-,CASSPKERSSYNEQFF,TGTGCCAGCAGCCCGAAGGAGAGAAGCTCCTACAATGAGCAGTTCTTC
TRBV19,TRBJ1-1,-,-,CASNAGNTEAFF,TGTGCCAGTAACGCGGGGAACACTGAAGCTTTCTTT
TRBV5-1,TRBJ2-7,-,TRBD2,CASSLGTSASQQYF,TGCGCCAGCAGCTTGGGGACTAGCGCTTCTCAGCAGTACTTC
TRBV2,TRBJ1-5,-,TRBD1,CASREGQGTNQPQHF,TGTGCCAGCAGGGAGGGACAGGGTACCAATCAGCCCCAGCATTTT
TRBV27,TRBJ2-6,-,-,CASSPWAQGSPSGANVLTF,TGTGCCAGCAGCCCTTGGGCCCAGGGGTCCCCCTCTGGGGCCAACGTCCTGACTTTC
TRBV11-2,TRBJ2-7,-,-,CASSSRGLPAYEQYF,TGTGCCAGCAGCTCCCGCGGACTACCTGCCTACGAGCAGTACTTC
TRBV13,TRBJ2-1,-,TRBD2,CASSFGGRGDEQFF,TGTGCCAGCAGCTTTGGCGGGAGAGGCGATGAGCAGTTCTTC
TRBV7-7,TRBJ2-5,-,-,CASSLAGGRETQYF,TGTGCTAGCAGCTTAGCCGGGGGGCGAGAGACCCAGTACTTC
TRBV6-6,TRBJ2-7,-,TRBD2,CASSPTSSTYEQYF,TGTGCCAGCAGCCCGACTAGCTCTACCTACGAGCAGTACTTC
TRBV13,TRBJ1-1,-,-,CASIKGGEAFF,TGTGCCAGTATAAAAGGCGGTGAAGCTTTCTTT
TRBV11-3,TRBJ2-7,once,-,CASSLEVSVLYEQYF,TGTGCCAGCAGCTTAGAGGTCTCGGTCCTCTACGAGCAGTACTTC
TRBV5-1,TRBJ1-4,-,-,CASSLEAGGEKLFF,TGCGCCAGCAGCTTGGAGGCAGGAGGTGAAAAACTGTTTTTT
TRBV10-3,TRBJ2-7,-,-,CATLGETRYEQYF,TGTGCCACTCTCGGGGAAACAAGGTACGAGCAGTACTTC
TRBV14,TRBJ2-1,-,TRBD1,CASSLRQGNKNEQFF,TGTGCCAGCAGCCTGCGACAGGGTAATAAGAATGAGCAGTTCTTC
TRBV9,TRBJ1-3,-,-,CASSVAESAPLNTIYF,TGTGCCAGCAGCGTAGCGGAGAGCGCCCCTCTGAACACCATATATTTT
TRBV5-1,TRBJ2-7,-,TRBD1,CASSRDSPYEQYF,TGCGCCAGCAGCCGGGACAGCCCCTACGAGCAGTACTTC
TRBV2,TRBJ1-3,-,TRBD1,CASMGQFSGNTIYF,TGTGCCAGCATGGGACAGTTCTCTGGAAACACCATATATTTT
TRBV6-1,TRBJ2-5,-,TRBD1,CASGQGRGETQYF,TGTGCCAGCGGACAGGGTCGGGGAGAGACCCAGTACTTC
TRBV6-6,TRBJ1-1,-,-,CASSYLNTEAFF,TGTGCCAGCAGTTACCTTAACACTGAAGCTTTCTTT
TRBV18,TRBJ1-2,-,-,CASSPDSGYTF,TGTGCCAGCTCTCCGGACTCTGGCTACACCTTC
TRBV25-1,TRBJ1-1,once,-,CASSVNRNTEAFF,TGTGCCAGCAGTGTAAACAGGAACACTGAAGCTTTCTTT
TRBV10-3,TRBJ2-2,-,-,CAISFRDTEGELFF,TGTGCCATCAGTTTTCGGGACACCGAAGGGGAGCTGTTTTTT
TRBV29-1,TRBJ2-2,-,-,CSAGQNTGELFF,TGCAGCGCCGGACAGAACACCGGGGAGCTGTTTTTT
TRBV9,TRBJ2-2,-,TRBD1,CASSPRDRNTGELFF,TGTGCCAGCAGCCCAAGGGACAGAAACACCGGGGAGCTGTTTTTT
TRBV6-5,TRBJ2-7,-,-,CASSAYRLPSYEQYF,TGTGCCAGCAGTGCATACAGGTTACCCTCCTACGAGCAGTACTTC
TRBV28,TRBJ1-4,-,-,CASSGGANVDEKLFF,TGTGCCAGCAGCGGGGGGGCGAACGTCGATGAAAAACTGTTTTTT
TRBV6-1,TRBJ1-5,once,-,CASKGTSNQPQHF,TGTGCCAGCAAGGGGACAAGCAATCAGCCCCAGCATTTT
TRBV30,TRBJ2-5,once,-,CAWSVRGQETQYF,TGTGCCTGGAGTGTGCGAGGCCAAGAGACCCAGTACTTC
TRBV5-4,TRBJ2-7,-,-,CASSLVGHSSYEQYF,TGTGCCAGCAGCTTGGTGGGACACAGCTCCTACGAGCAGTACTTC
TRBV2,TRBJ1-2,-,-,CASNRVGYGYTF,TGTGCCAGCAACAGGGTCGGCTATGGCTACACCTTC
TRBV11-2,TRBJ2-7,-,-,CASSLGPPPRGYSYEQYF,TGTGCCAGCAGCTTAGGTCCCCCTCCTCGGGGGTATTCCTACGAGCAGTACTTC
TRBV30,TRBJ1-2,few,-,CAWSRYGYTF,TGTGCCTGGAGTCGTTATGGCTACACCTTC
TRBV5-1,TRBJ1-1,-,-,CASSSGGRVGLNTEAFF,TGCGCCAGCAGCTCGGGGGGCAGGGTGGGATTGAACACTGAAGCTTTCTTT
TRBV7-2,TRBJ2-7,-,-,CASSLALSRNEQYF,TGTGCCAGCAGCTTAGCCCTCTCGAGAAACGAGCAGTACTTC
TRBV15,TRBJ1-2,-,-,CATSRPQGYDGYTF,TGTGCCACCAGCAGACCTCAGGGGTACGATGGCTACACCTTC
TRBV30,TRBJ1-5,-,TRBD1,CAWTSGGDQPQHF,TGTGCCTGGACTTCAGGGGGTGATCAGCCCCAGCATTTT
TRBV4-1,TRBJ2-1,-,-,CASSQVLAYNEQFF,TGCGCCAGCAGCCAAGTTCTGGCTTACAATGAGCAGTTCTTC
TRBV11-2,TRBJ2-7,-,TRBD2,CASSLISGSPYEQYF,TGTGCCAGCAGCTTAATTAGCGGGAGCCCCTACGAGCAGTACTTC
TRBV28,TRBJ2-6,-,-,CASSQPPDSMGFGANVLTF,TGTGCCAGCAGCCAACCCCCTGACAGCATGGGTTTTGGGGCCAACGTCCTGACTTTC
TRBV6-5,TRBJ1-3,-,-,CASQSGGDSGNTIYF,TGTGCCAGCCAATCGGGAGGGGACTCTGGAAACACCATATATTTT
TRBV11-3,TRBJ2-7,-,TRBD2,CASSPGLAVYEQYF,TGTGCCAGCAGCCCGGGACTAGCGGTATACGAGCAGTACTTC
TRBV9,TRBJ2-7,-,TRBD2,CASSVGGLAGSEQYF,TGTGCCAGCAGCGTAGGGGGACTAGCGGGATCCGAGCAGTACTTC
TRBV13,TRBJ2-7,-,-,CASSLKAFTYEQYF,TGTGCCAGCAGCTTAAAAGCGTTTACCTACGAGCAGTACTTC
TRBV6-1,TRBJ2-3,-,-,CASSDTQRGDTQYF,TGTGCCAGCAGTGACACCCAAAGGGGAGATACGCAGTATTTT
TRBV15,TRBJ2-7,once,-,CATSRDQGRGFTYEQYF,TGTGCCACCAGCAGAGACCAGGGAAGGGGCTTCACCTACGAGCAGTACTTC
TRBV10-3,TRBJ1-2,-,-,CAISESDRPGYTF,TGTGCCATCAGTGAGTCCGACAGGCCTGGCTACACCTTC
TRBV6-1,TRBJ2-7,-,TRBD1,CASSIRDRYEQYF,TGTGCCAGCAGTATCCGGGACAGGTACGAGCAGTACTTC
TRBV4-3,TRBJ2-7,once,TRBD2,CASSQDLPLADHYEQYF,TGCGCCAGCAGCCAAGATCTACCACTAGCGGACCACTACGAGCAGTACTTC
TRBV6-1,TRBJ1-1,-,-,CASSLEFMNTEAFF,TGTGCCAGCAGTTTAGAGTTCATGAACACTGAAGCTTTCTTT
TRBV5-4,TRBJ1-2,-,-,CASSLYKNYGYTF,TGTGCCAGCAGCTTGTACAAAAACTATGGCTACACCTTC
TRBV9,TRBJ1-5,-,-,CASSVGLEDQPQHF,TGTGCCAGCAGCGTAGGACTGGAAGATCAGCCCCAGCATTTT